This TCR beta chain was retrieved from a study of OX40 agonist ivuxolimab in advanced cancers. Study overall: It was ivuxolimab, an agonistic anti-OX40 (CD134) antibody, that patients were treated with. Those enrolled were about 80% male, with a mean age of around 60 years and ages from about 20 to 90.

The V segment lost 5 bases and the J segment 4 bases; nucleotides outside the gene matches: 10. The CDR3 contains 15 residues. Germline values: CDR1 MNHEY, CDR2 SVGAGI. About this clone itself: What it recognizes is unknown.

Profiled with immunoSEQ multiplex PCR; TCRdb holds only in-frame clones, not every one. The table includes 65,000 to 70,000 clones, roughly nine tenths detected once. Overall study results and limits: More expanded clones were seen, on average, in CD8+ T cells than in CD4+.

This TCR derives from an adult with an advanced solid tumor such as melanoma, head and neck, liver or kidney cancer. The specimen comprised CD4+ or CD8+ T cells sorted from blood, sampled in a trial of the OX40 agonist ivuxolimab. The chain carries TRBV6-5 and TRBJ1-1, with TRBD1 matching over 7 bases. The DNA for the CDR3 is TGTGCCAGCAGTCACACTTACAGGGGAGGCACTGAAGCTTTCTTT. Its translation: CASSHTYRGGTEAFF.